Presented here are 20 T cell receptor beta chains from one specimen sequenced in a study of high-grade serous ovarian cancer treatment subgroups. Tumor samples were taken before definitive surgery or chemotherapy. Method: immunoSEQ multiplex PCR; TCRdb's copy keeps in-frame clones and lacks some. The table includes approximately 4,000 clones, roughly 82% detected once. What was sequenced was tumor tissue. All receptors come from a human donor with high-grade serous ovarian cancer.

The chain links TRBV6-5 to TRBJ2-5, with D maybe TRBD2 (5 bases). V was trimmed by 7 bases and J by 5 bases, leaving 20 bases between them. CDR3 length: 15 amino acids. The germline V gene encodes CDR1 MNHEY and CDR2 SVGAGI. CDR3 nucleotide sequence: TGTGCCAGCATCTCCGACTACGACGGAGTTGAGACCCAGTACTTC. Its translation: CASISDYDGVETQYF.

The chain joins TRBV7-9 to TRBJ1-1; 7 bases match TRBD1. The V segment lost 7 bases and the J segment 7 bases; nucleotides outside the gene matches: 15. Per the germline V gene, CDR1 is SEHNR and CDR2 is FQNEAQ (reference sequence). The CDR3 is 15 amino acids. The CDR3 spells CASTPGSIAGGEAFF. CDR3 DNA: TGTGCCAGCACCCCCGGGAGCATTGCAGGGGGTGAAGCTTTCTTT.

This clone was detected only a few times. This chain joins TRBV7-9 and TRBJ1-6, with a possible D match to TRBD1 (6 bases). Trimming took 9 bases from V and 7 from J, leaving 13 bases between them. The germline V gene has CDR1 SEHNR and CDR2 FQNEAQ (reference sequence). There are 13 residues in the CDR3. CDR3 region: CASTTGQNSPLHF. Here the CDR3 DNA reads TGTGCCAGTACGACAGGACAAAATTCACCCCTCCACTTT.

The CDR3 nucleotides read TGTGCCAGCAGCTCCCCCTACACCGGGGAGCTGTTTTTT. This encodes CASSSPYTGELFF. The chain couples TRBV7-8 to TRBJ2-2; D remains ambiguous. Trimming shortened V by 4 bases and J by 3 bases, and 6 bases separated the two germline ends. The CDR3 contains 13 residues. Germline CDR1 and CDR2: SGHVS and FQNEAQ.

The genes are TRBV5-1 and TRBJ2-7; perhaps TRBD2 as D (6 bases). V lost 5 bases to trimming and J lost 5 bases, with 20 bases between them. CDR1 and CDR2 (germline): SGHRS, YFSETQ. The CDR3 is made up of 15 amino acids. CDR3 nucleotide sequence: TGCGCCAGCAGAGCCGGCGGGGCCTCCCAGCACGAGCAGTACTTC. It codes for CASRAGGASQHEQYF. The complete variable domain, with remaining parts taken from reference TRBV5-1 and TRBJ2-7, reads KAGVTQTPRYLIKTRGQQVTLSCSPISGHRSVSWYQQTPGQGLQFLFEYFSETQRNKGNFPGRFSGRQFSNSRSEMNVSTLELGDSALYLCASRAGGASQHEQYFGPGTRLTVT.

The rearrangement joins TRBV2 to TRBJ1-2; maybe TRBD1 (6 bases). V gave up 7 bases and J gave up 4 bases, with 10 bases separating them. In germline, CDR1 is SNHLY, CDR2 FYNNEI. This CDR3 has 12 amino acids. Here the CDR3 DNA reads TGTGCCAGCATGGACAGCTTCTATGGCTACACCTTC. It encodes CASMDSFYGYTF. Full variable domain (remainder filled in from reference TRBV2 and TRBJ1-2): EPEVTQTPSHQVTQMGQEVILRCVPISNHLYFYWYRQILGQKVEFLVSFYNNEISEKSEIFDDQFSVERPDGSNFTLKIRSTKLEDSAMYFCASMDSFYGYTFGSGTRLTVV.

The CDR3 coding sequence is TGTGCCAGCAGCACCAGACAGGGGGAGAACTCCTACGAGCAGTACTTC. It encodes CASSTRQGENSYEQYF. V usage is TRBV21-1 and J usage is TRBJ2-7; the table names TRBD1, a call not compared with the DNA. TRBV21-1 is flagged as a pseudogene. This CDR3 spans 16 amino acids.

The chain combines TRBV6-4 with TRBJ2-3; 11 bases line up with TRBD2. Unmatched junction bases numbered 4, after V lost 3 bases and J lost 2 bases. The CDR3 is 16 residues long. Germline values: CDR1 MRHNA, CDR2 SNTAGT. The DNA for the CDR3 is TGTGCCAGCAGTGAAAATAGCGGGGGGGCCACAGATACGCAGTATTTT. It is translated as CASSENSGGATDTQYF.

The chain is built from TRBV5-1 and TRBJ2-3; no reliable D call. The CDR3 length is 14 residues. V dropped 3 bases and J dropped 1 base, with 9 bases sitting between them. Germline loops: CDR1 SGHRS, CDR2 YFSETQ. The CDR3 region is CASSSAHGTDTQYF. The CDR3 nucleotides are TGCGCCAGCAGCTCTGCACACGGCACAGATACGCAGTATTTT.

The chain couples TRBV29-1 to TRBJ1-5; D remains ambiguous. Germline V gene data show CDR1 as SQVTM and CDR2 as ANQGSEA. The CDR3 runs 14 residues. Trimming took off 4 bases at V and 4 bases at J, with 14 bases between the two ends. CDR3 amino acids: CSVARYSQNQPQHF. CDR3 bases: TGCAGCGTTGCTCGGTACAGCCAAAATCAGCCCCAGCATTTT.

The rearrangement links TRBV6-5 to TRBJ2-5, with 14 bases fitting TRBD2. The CDR3 has 15 residues. Germline lookup yields CDR1 MNHEY and CDR2 SVGAGI. With 6 bases clipped from V and 4 bases from J, the junction kept 4 bases outside the gene matches. For the CDR3, the DNA is TGTGCCAGCAGGGCGACTAGCGGGGGGGTAGAGACCCAGTACTTC. Its protein product is CASRATSGGVETQYF.

The chain employs TRBV6-1 and TRBJ1-4; unclear D gene. CDR1 MNHNS and CDR2 SASEGT come from the germline V gene. V lost 0 bases to trimming and J lost 3 bases, with 8 bases between them. The CDR3 totals 15 residues. The CDR3 loop reads CASSEAPASNEKLFF. DNA of the CDR3: TGTGCCAGCAGTGAAGCGCCAGCTTCTAATGAAAAACTGTTTTTT.

The chain couples TRBV6-4 to TRBJ1-6; 9 bases match TRBD1. Germline V gene sequence: CDR1 MRHNA, CDR2 SNTAGT. The CDR3 spans 16 residues. V lost 1 base and J lost 8; bases outside the gene matches: 6. CDR3 in DNA: TGTGCCAGCAGTGACTGGACAGGGGAAATGGATTCACCCCTCCACTTT. This translates into CASSDWTGEMDSPLHF.

J is TRBJ2-5 and V is TRBV27; tentative D call: TRBD1 (7 bases). The CDR3 has 14 amino acids. Trimming shortened V by 5 bases and J by 4 bases, and 14 bases separated the two germline ends. The germline V gene has CDR1 MNHEY and CDR2 SMNVEV (reference sequence). CDR3 coding DNA: TGTGCCAGCAGTCAACAGGGGAGGAGAGAGACCCAGTACTTC. Protein: CASSQQGRRETQYF.

The sample holds one count of this clone. CDR3 coding DNA: TGTGCCTGGAGTGTAGACGGGGGGGGCGTGGGGCAGTTCTTC. This codes for CAWSVDGGGVGQFF. V gene TRBV30 combines with J gene TRBJ2-1; TRBD2 agrees at 8 bases. Germline values: CDR1 GTSNPN, CDR2 SVGIG (reference sequence). The CDR3 is 14 residues long. V lost 0 bases to trimming and J lost 12 bases; unmatched junction nucleotides: 10. The complete variable domain, with remaining parts taken from reference TRBV30 and TRBJ2-1, reads SQTIHQWPATLVQPVGSPLSLECTVEGTSNPNLYWYRQAAGRGLQLLFYSVGIGQISSEVPQNLSASRPQDRQFILSSKKLLLSDSGFYLCAWSVDGGGVGQFFGPGTRLTVL.

The genes are TRBV9 and TRBJ1-4; D unclear. The CDR3 totals 14 residues. Per the germline V gene, CDR1 is SGDLS and CDR2 is YYNGEE. Trimming stripped 0 bases from V and 8 bases from J, with 11 bases between. For the CDR3, the DNA is TGTGCCAGCAGCGTAGGGCCCGGTGGCGAAAAACTGTTTTTT. Amino acid sequence: CASSVGPGGEKLFF.

The V and J genes are TRBV19 and TRBJ1-5; D gene uncertain. The germline gives CDR1 LNHDA, CDR2 SQIVND (reference sequence). CDR3 length: 13 residues. Trimming pared 6 bases from V and 5 bases from J, leaving 11 bases between. The CDR3, as DNA: TGTGCCAGTAGGAAGACGGCTCATCAGCCCCAGCATTTT. This translates into CASRKTAHQPQHF.

The chain joins TRBV5-1 to TRBJ2-2, with D maybe TRBD1 (6 bases). V dropped 2 bases and J dropped 4 bases, with 12 bases sitting between them. The V gene's germline CDR1 is SGHRS and CDR2 YFSETQ. This CDR3 comprises 15 residues. CDR3 coding DNA: TGCGCCAGCAGCTTAGCAGGGGAAAGCACCGGGGAGCTGTTTTTT. Translated, it gives CASSLAGESTGELFF.

The rearrangement links TRBV19 to TRBJ2-5; 7 nucleotides align to TRBD2. The V segment lost 5 bases and the J segment 5 bases; nucleotides outside the gene matches: 8. The germline CDR1 and CDR2 sequences are LNHDA and SQIVND (reference sequence). The length of the CDR3 is 14 residues. The CDR3 is CASSENRLAETQYF. The DNA for the CDR3 is TGTGCCAGTAGTGAGAACCGACTAGCTGAGACCCAGTACTTC.

The chain employs TRBV7-8 and TRBJ2-7; D is unclear. The germline CDR1 and CDR2 sequences are SGHVS and FQNEAQ. V was clipped by 1 base and J by 4 bases, with 11 bases between them. The CDR3 spans 14 residues. The CDR3 here is CASSLDRHNYEQYF. The CDR3 DNA follows: TGTGCCAGCAGCTTAGATCGGCACAATTACGAGCAGTACTTC.